The 9 T cell receptor beta chains below come from one sample, sequenced in a study of T-cell memory formation after mild COVID-19. MiXCR, run by TCRdb on the 5' RACE reads, gives a single entry per CDR3 protein. The sample has around 80,000 distinct CDR3 sequences; 9.5% to 15% are singletons. Sequencing was performed on PBMCs or a T cell subset sorted from them (not recorded which). Receptors were obtained from a man in his late teens or twenties who had mild COVID-19 (a few samples of this study predate the infection). Cell type and time point are not known.

The chain carries TRBV9 and TRBJ2-2, with unresolved D. V gave up 3 bases and J gave up 6 bases, with 3 bases separating them. This CDR3 has 11 amino acids. Germline V gene lookup returns CDR1 SGDLS and CDR2 YYNGEE. CDR3 DNA sequence: TGTGCCAGCAGCGCAGCCGGGGAGCTGTTTTTT. Its protein is CASSAAGELFF.

This sequence joins TRBV7-2 and TRBJ2-7, with D possibly matching TRBD1 (6 bases). The CDR3 has 14 residues. Trimming pared 1 base from V and 2 bases from J, leaving 9 bases between. Looked up from germline, CDR1 is SGHTA and CDR2 is FQGNSA. The CDR3 here is CASSLDSGAYEQYF. CDR3 DNA: TGTGCCAGCAGCTTAGATTCAGGGGCCTACGAGCAGTACTTC.

This clonotype has at least ten counts. The rearrangement uses TRBV5-1 and TRBJ2-7; 9 bases map to TRBD1. The length of the CDR3 is 14 residues. The germline V gene has CDR1 SGHRS and CDR2 YFSETQ. After removal of 7 bases from V and 0 bases from J, the junction contained 5 bases not matched to a gene. CDR3 loop: CASRGTGSSYEQYV. CDR3 bases: TGCGCCAGCCGCGGGACAGGGAGCTCCTACGAGCAGTACGTC.

This clonotype was picked up a small number of times. This chain links TRBV27 with TRBJ1-1; the D is unclear. V dropped 3 bases and J dropped 5 bases, with 10 bases sitting between them. The germline V gene has CDR1 MNHEY and CDR2 SMNVEV (reference sequence). The CDR3 is 13 residues long. The CDR3 region has the DNA TGTGCCAGCAGTTTCGGGCAGAAAACTGAAGCTTTCTTT. This translates into CASSFGQKTEAFF.

This clonotype was seen only a few times. The gene calls are TRBV5-1 and TRBJ2-3; D possibly corresponds to TRBD2 (5 bases). Looked up from germline, CDR1 is SGHRS and CDR2 is YFSETQ. The CDR3 consists of 16 residues. V dropped 3 bases and J dropped 2 bases, with 16 bases sitting between them. The chain's CDR3 is CASSSPGGQDTDTQYF. In DNA, the CDR3 is TGCGCCAGCAGCTCTCCAGGCGGGCAGGACACAGATACGCAGTATTTT.

There are a few counts of this clonotype. The genes are TRBV12-3 or TRBV12-4 and TRBJ2-7; TRBD2 agrees at 14 bases. CDR3 length equals 14 residues. V trimming: 5 bases; J trimming: 6 bases; junction bases outside the gene matches: 3. The DNA for the CDR3 is TGTGCCAGCAGTCCCGGACTAGCGGGGGGCGAGCAGTACTTC. Amino acid sequence: CASSPGLAGGEQYF.

This clonotype has just a few counts. This chain uses TRBV7-2 with TRBJ2-3; D remains ambiguous. CDR3 length equals 13 residues. With 1 base removed from V and 0 bases from J, the gap between germline ends came to 2 bases. Germline CDR1 SGHTA, CDR2 FQGNSA. The CDR3, as DNA: TGTGCCAGCAGCTTAGAAAGCACAGATACGCAGTATTTT. Translated: CASSLESTDTQYF.

There are many counts of this clonotype. The rearrangement joins TRBV4-1 to TRBJ1-6, with D possibly matching TRBD1 (5 bases). Germline V gene data show CDR1 as MGHRA and CDR2 as YSYEKL. V lost 0 bases and J lost 10, with 13 bases in between. The CDR3 loop spans 15 amino acids. The chain's CDR3 is CASSQDRGLWSPLHF. Written as DNA, the CDR3 is TGCGCCAGCAGCCAAGATCGGGGGTTATGGTCACCCCTCCACTTT.

In this sample, this clonotype turned up a few times. This chain joins TRBV4-1 and TRBJ2-1; no clear D gene. The CDR3 contains 13 residues. V shed 1 base and J shed 7 bases, with 8 bases lying between them. In germline, CDR1 is MGHRA, CDR2 YSYEKL. CDR3 sequence reads: CASSQVAANEQFF. The CDR3 DNA follows: TGCGCCAGCAGCCAAGTTGCTGCGAATGAGCAGTTCTTC.